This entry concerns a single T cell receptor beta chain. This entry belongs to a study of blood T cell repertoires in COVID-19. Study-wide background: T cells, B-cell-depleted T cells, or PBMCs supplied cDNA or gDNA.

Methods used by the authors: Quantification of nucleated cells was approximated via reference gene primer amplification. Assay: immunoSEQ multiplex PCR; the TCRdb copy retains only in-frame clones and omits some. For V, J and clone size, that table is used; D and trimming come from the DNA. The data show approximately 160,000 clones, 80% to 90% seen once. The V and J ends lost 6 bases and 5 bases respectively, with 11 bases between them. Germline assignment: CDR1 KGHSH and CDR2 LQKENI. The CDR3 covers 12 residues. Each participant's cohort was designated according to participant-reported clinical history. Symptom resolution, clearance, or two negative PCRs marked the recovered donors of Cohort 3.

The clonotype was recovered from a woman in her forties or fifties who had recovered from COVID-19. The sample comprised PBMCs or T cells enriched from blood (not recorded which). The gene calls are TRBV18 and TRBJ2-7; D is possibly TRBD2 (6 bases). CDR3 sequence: CASSLTGDEQYF. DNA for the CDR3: TGTGCCAGCTCGCTAACGGGGGACGAGCAGTACTTC.